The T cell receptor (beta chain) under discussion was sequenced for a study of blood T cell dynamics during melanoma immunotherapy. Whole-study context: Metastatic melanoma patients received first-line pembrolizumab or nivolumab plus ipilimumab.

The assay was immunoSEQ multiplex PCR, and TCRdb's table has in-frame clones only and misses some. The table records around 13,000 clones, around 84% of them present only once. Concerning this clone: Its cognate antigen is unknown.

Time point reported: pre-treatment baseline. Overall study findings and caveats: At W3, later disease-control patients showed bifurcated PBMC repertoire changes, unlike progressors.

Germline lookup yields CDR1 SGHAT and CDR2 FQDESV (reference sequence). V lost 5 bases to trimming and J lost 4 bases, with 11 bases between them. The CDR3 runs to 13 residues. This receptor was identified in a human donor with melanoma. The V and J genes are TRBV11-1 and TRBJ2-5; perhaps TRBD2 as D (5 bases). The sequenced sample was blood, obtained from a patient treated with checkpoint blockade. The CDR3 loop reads CASSPGIGETQYF. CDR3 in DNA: TGTGCCAGCAGCCCGGGGATAGGAGAGACCCAGTACTTC.